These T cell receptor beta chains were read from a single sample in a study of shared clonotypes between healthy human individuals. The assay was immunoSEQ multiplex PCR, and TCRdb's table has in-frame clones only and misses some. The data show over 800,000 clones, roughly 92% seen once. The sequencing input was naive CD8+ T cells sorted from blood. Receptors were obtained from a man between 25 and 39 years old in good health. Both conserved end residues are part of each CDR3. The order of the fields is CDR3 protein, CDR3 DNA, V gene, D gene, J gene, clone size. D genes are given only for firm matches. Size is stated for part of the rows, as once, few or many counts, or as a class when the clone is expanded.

CDR3: CASSEDGNEQFF
DNA: TGTGCCAGCAGCGAGGACGGCAATGAGCAGTTCTTC
V: TRBV27
D: NA
J: TRBJ2-1
size: NA

CDR3: CASNYYGTGGGGYTF
DNA: TGTGCCAGCAACTATTATGGGACAGGGGGTGGTGGCTACACCTTC
V: TRBV21-1
D: NA
J: TRBJ1-2
size: once

CDR3: CASRGSTGELFF
DNA: TGTGCCAGCAGGGGTTCGACCGGGGAGCTGTTTTTT
V: TRBV5-4
D: NA
J: TRBJ2-2
size: NA

CDR3: CASSPPPGQGPNSWEYF
DNA: TGTGCCAGCAGCCCACCGCCGGGACAGGGGCCAAATTCCTGGGAGTACTTC
V: TRBV7-8
D: TRBD1
J: TRBJ2-7
size: NA

CDR3: CASSLPGQTNEKLFF
DNA: TGTGCCAGCAGCTTGCCGGGACAGACTAATGAAAAACTGTTTTTT
V: TRBV7-9
D: TRBD1
J: TRBJ1-4
size: NA

CDR3: CASSAGGTSTDTQYF
DNA: TGTGCCAGCAGTGCGGGGGGAACTAGCACAGATACGCAGTATTTT
V: TRBV2
D: TRBD2
J: TRBJ2-3
size: NA

CDR3: CASSLYPPYRRGYTF
DNA: TGTGCCAGCAGCTTATATCCGCCGTATCGGCGTGGCTACACCTTC
V: TRBV7-9
D: NA
J: TRBJ1-2
size: once

CDR3: CASSPPGQIYGYTF
DNA: TGCGCCAGCAGCCCACCCGGACAGATATATGGCTACACCTTC
V: TRBV4-1
D: NA
J: TRBJ1-2
size: once

CDR3: CASSPDHVNEQFF
DNA: TGTGCCAGCAGCCCCGATCACGTGAATGAGCAGTTCTTC
V: TRBV9
D: NA
J: TRBJ2-1
size: NA

CDR3: CASSVFGSTDTQYF
DNA: TGTGCCAGCAGCGTTTTTGGAAGCACAGATACGCAGTATTTT
V: TRBV9
D: NA
J: TRBJ2-3
size: NA

CDR3: CSVRGTGTLDVADEAFF
DNA: TGCAGCGTGCGAGGGACAGGGACTTTGGATGTTGCAGACGAAGCTTTCTTT
V: TRBV29-1
D: TRBD1
J: TRBJ1-1
size: NA

CDR3: CASSLFGSGYEQYF
DNA: TGTGCCAGCAGCTTGTTCGGGAGCGGGTACGAGCAGTACTTC
V: TRBV5-5
D: NA
J: TRBJ2-7
size: NA

CDR3: CASSPGLAVEQYF
DNA: TGTGCCAGCAGTCCCGGACTAGCTGTCGAGCAGTACTTC
V: TRBV28
D: TRBD2
J: TRBJ2-7
size: NA

CDR3: CAWSVNARETQYF
DNA: TGTGCCTGGAGTGTAAATGCGCGAGAGACCCAGTACTTC
V: TRBV30
D: NA
J: TRBJ2-5
size: once

CDR3: CASSLGRYNEQFF
DNA: TGTGCCAGCAGTTTAGGACGTTACAATGAGCAGTTCTTC
V: TRBV27
D: NA
J: TRBJ2-1
size: NA

CDR3: CATSGTDEKLFF
DNA: TGTGCCACCTCCGGGACAGATGAAAAACTGTTTTTT
V: TRBV19
D: TRBD1
J: TRBJ1-4
size: NA

CDR3: CASSLVGLAGRGTDTQYF
DNA: TGTGCCAGCAGCTTAGTGGGACTAGCGGGAAGGGGCACAGATACGCAGTATTTT
V: TRBV13
D: TRBD2
J: TRBJ2-3
size: once

CDR3: CASSPPRTRAYSPLHF
DNA: TGTGCCAGCAGCCCCCCCCGGACCAGGGCGTATTCACCCCTCCACTTT
V: TRBV7-9
D: NA
J: TRBJ1-6
size: NA

CDR3: CASSPEWGRQYEQYF
DNA: TGTGCCAGCAGCCCCGAGTGGGGCAGGCAATACGAGCAGTACTTC
V: TRBV7-9
D: NA
J: TRBJ2-7
size: once

CDR3: CASSQTGFNTEAFF
DNA: TGTGCCAGCAGCCAGACGGGGTTTAACACTGAAGCTTTCTTT
V: TRBV27
D: NA
J: TRBJ1-1
size: NA

CDR3: CASSPRDTGELFF
DNA: TGTGCCAGCAGCCCTAGGGACACCGGGGAGCTGTTTTTT
V: TRBV7-7
D: NA
J: TRBJ2-2
size: NA

CDR3: CASSAGTNTEAFF
DNA: TGTGCCAGCAGTGCCGGGACGAACACTGAAGCTTTCTTT
V: TRBV27
D: NA
J: TRBJ1-1
size: NA

CDR3: CASSFATNEKLFF
DNA: TGTGCCAGCAGCTTCGCCACTAATGAAAAACTGTTTTTT
V: TRBV11-2
D: NA
J: TRBJ1-4
size: NA

CDR3: CASSPVGLNYEQYF
DNA: TGTGCCAGCAGCCCAGTGGGGTTGAACTACGAGCAGTACTTC
V: TRBV7-9
D: NA
J: TRBJ2-7
size: NA

CDR3: CASRDGAAPLSGRAEDTQYF
DNA: TGTGCCAGCAGAGACGGGGCGGCTCCTCTTAGCGGGAGGGCCGAAGATACGCAGTATTTT
V: TRBV27
D: TRBD2
J: TRBJ2-3
size: NA

CDR3: CATNRGRTANTGELFF
DNA: TGTGCCACCAACCGCGGGCGGACGGCGAACACCGGGGAGCTGTTTTTT
V: TRBV11-2
D: NA
J: TRBJ2-2
size: NA

CDR3: CASGLGVAKTDEQFF
DNA: TGTGCTAGTGGTTTGGGGGTCGCCAAAACAGATGAGCAGTTCTTC
V: TRBV12-5
D: NA
J: TRBJ2-1
size: NA

CDR3: CASSRGALNEQFF
DNA: TGTGCCAGCAGCCGCGGGGCACTCAATGAGCAGTTCTTC
V: TRBV7-9
D: NA
J: TRBJ2-1
size: NA

CDR3: CAIREGLAGSDNEQFF
DNA: TGTGCCATCCGCGAGGGACTAGCGGGATCCGACAATGAGCAGTTCTTC
V: TRBV10-3
D: TRBD2
J: TRBJ2-1
size: NA

CDR3: CASSSLELFF
DNA: TGTGCCAGCAGTTCCCTGGAGCTGTTTTTT
V: TRBV7-9
D: NA
J: TRBJ2-2
size: NA

CDR3: CASSPDRGISYEQYF
DNA: TGTGCCAGCAGTCCGGACAGGGGGATCTCCTACGAGCAGTACTTC
V: TRBV6-6
D: TRBD1
J: TRBJ2-7
size: NA

CDR3: CASSLGLSGANVLTF
DNA: TGTGCCAGCAGCTTAGGGCTATCTGGGGCCAACGTCCTGACTTTC
V: TRBV5-6
D: NA
J: TRBJ2-6
size: once

CDR3: CASSYRAPGRLGETQYF
DNA: TGCGCCAGCAGCTACCGAGCGCCGGGTCGCCTTGGGGAGACCCAGTACTTC
V: TRBV5-1
D: NA
J: TRBJ2-5
size: NA

CDR3: CASSRREGGTEAFF
DNA: TGTGCCAGCAGTCGCAGGGAAGGGGGGACTGAAGCTTTCTTT
V: TRBV5-4
D: NA
J: TRBJ1-1
size: once

CDR3: CSVAPQGNEQFF
DNA: TGCAGCGTTGCCCCTCAAGGAAATGAGCAGTTCTTC
V: TRBV29-1
D: NA
J: TRBJ2-1
size: NA

CDR3: CATPSGSSYNEQFF
DNA: TGTGCCACCCCAAGCGGGAGCTCCTACAATGAGCAGTTCTTC
V: TRBV2
D: TRBD2
J: TRBJ2-1
size: NA

CDR3: CASSLGTGGEDQPQHF
DNA: TGTGCCAGCAGCTTAGGGACAGGGGGGGAAGATCAGCCCCAGCATTTT
V: TRBV7-9
D: TRBD1
J: TRBJ1-5
size: NA

CDR3: CSVPGTSGNYNEQFF
DNA: TGCAGCGTTCCCGGGACTAGCGGCAATTACAATGAGCAGTTCTTC
V: TRBV29-1
D: TRBD2
J: TRBJ2-1
size: NA

CDR3: CASSSESGPIITYEQYF
DNA: TGCGCCAGCAGCTCCGAATCGGGACCGATTATAACCTACGAGCAGTACTTC
V: TRBV5-1
D: NA
J: TRBJ2-7
size: NA

CDR3: CASSQTQGQAYEQYF
DNA: TGTGCCAGCAGCCAGACTCAGGGCCAAGCCTACGAGCAGTACTTC
V: TRBV7-9
D: NA
J: TRBJ2-7
size: NA

CDR3: CASSQNGNRGLYGYTF
DNA: TGCGCCAGCAGCCAAAACGGAAACAGGGGATTGTATGGCTACACCTTC
V: TRBV4-3
D: TRBD1
J: TRBJ1-2
size: NA

CDR3: CASSYRDRNQPQHF
DNA: TGTGCCAGCAGCTACCGGGACCGCAATCAGCCCCAGCATTTT
V: TRBV5-6
D: NA
J: TRBJ1-5
size: NA

CDR3: CASRNSGTGVNEQYF
DNA: TGTGCCAGTAGGAACTCCGGGACAGGGGTCAACGAGCAGTACTTC
V: TRBV19
D: TRBD1
J: TRBJ2-7
size: NA

CDR3: CASNGLASASMYEQFF
DNA: TGTGCCAGCAATGGACTAGCTAGCGCCTCGATGTATGAGCAGTTCTTC
V: TRBV2
D: TRBD2
J: TRBJ2-1
size: once

CDR3: CASNLLGGSSPTRETQYF
DNA: TGCGCCAGCAACTTGCTGGGCGGGAGCTCTCCCACAAGGGAGACCCAGTACTTC
V: TRBV5-1
D: TRBD2
J: TRBJ2-5
size: NA

CDR3: CASSLYGFSGQPQHF
DNA: TGTGCCAGCAGCTTATATGGATTTTCGGGTCAGCCCCAGCATTTT
V: TRBV7-6
D: NA
J: TRBJ1-5
size: NA

CDR3: CASSWRGQPQHF
DNA: TGTGCCAGCAGTTGGAGGGGGCAGCCCCAGCATTTT
V: TRBV2
D: NA
J: TRBJ1-5
size: NA

CDR3: CASSFRQGSYEQYF
DNA: TGTGCCAGCAGCTTCCGACAGGGGAGCTACGAGCAGTACTTC
V: TRBV7-9
D: TRBD1
J: TRBJ2-7
size: NA